This TCR beta chain stems from a study of shared clonotypes between healthy human individuals. Here immunoSEQ multiplex PCR was the method, and the copy in TCRdb shows in-frame clones only, minus some. The sample has 2 million to 3 million clones; approximately 93% are singletons. Study results and caveats: Among the subsets, naive ones generally showed larger estimated richness than memory ones. In the sorted subsets, rarefaction showed sequencing was incomplete despite large depth.

Turning to this clone: What it binds is not known.

Germline V CDR1 and CDR2: SNHLY, FYNNEI. Between the trimmed V and J ends, which lost 2 bases and 0 bases, there was a span of 10 bases. This CDR3 comprises 15 residues. The healthy adult donors were HIV-negative and reported no recent acute infections or vaccinations. The material sequenced was naive CD4+ T cells from PBMCs. The subset is: CD45RA+ positively selected. The receptor comes from a young man in good health. Some clones in this sample may be carry-over from other donors' samples. The chain uses TRBV2 and TRBJ1-1; no clear D. The CDR3 sequence: CASSELGSMNTEAFF. In DNA form, the CDR3 reads TGTGCCAGCAGTGAATTGGGCTCCATGAACACTGAAGCTTTCTTT. Full variable domain (missing parts from reference TRBV2 and TRBJ1-1): EPEVTQTPSHQVTQMGQEVILRCVPISNHLYFYWYRQILGQKVEFLVSFYNNEISEKSEIFDDQFSVERPDGSNFTLKIRSTKLEDSAMYFCASSELGSMNTEAFFGQGTRLTVV.